This TCR beta chain is drawn from a study of T cell responses to AZD1222 COVID-19 vaccine. CDR1 and CDR2 (germline): SGHVS, FQNEAQ. The length of the CDR3 is 15 residues. The V and J ends lost 4 bases and 4 bases, in that order; junction bases with no gene match: 9. Profiled with immunoSEQ multiplex PCR; TCRdb holds only in-frame clones, not every one. Here the sample spans over 120,000 clones, about 93% being singletons. The chain combines TRBV7-8 with TRBJ2-7; TRBD2 agrees at 8 bases. This TCR derives from an adult in good health. Sample: peripheral blood, taken on day 0 of AZD1222 vaccination. The CDR3 region is CASSSRVAGWYEQYF. CDR3 DNA sequence: TGTGCCAGCAGCTCCAGGGTAGCGGGATGGTACGAGCAGTACTTC.